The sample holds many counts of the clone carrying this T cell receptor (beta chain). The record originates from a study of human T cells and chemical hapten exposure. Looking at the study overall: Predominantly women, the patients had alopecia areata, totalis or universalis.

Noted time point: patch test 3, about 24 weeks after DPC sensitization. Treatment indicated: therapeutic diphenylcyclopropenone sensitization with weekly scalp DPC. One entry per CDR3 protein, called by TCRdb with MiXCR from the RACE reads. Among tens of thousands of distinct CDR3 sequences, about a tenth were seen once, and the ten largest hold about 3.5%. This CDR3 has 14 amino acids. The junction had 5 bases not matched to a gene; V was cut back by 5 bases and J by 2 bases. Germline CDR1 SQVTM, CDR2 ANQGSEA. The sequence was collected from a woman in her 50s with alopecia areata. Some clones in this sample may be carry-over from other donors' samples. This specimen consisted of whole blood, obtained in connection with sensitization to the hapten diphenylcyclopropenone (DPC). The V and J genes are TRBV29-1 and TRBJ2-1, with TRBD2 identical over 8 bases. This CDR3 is CSVQAGAAYNEQFF. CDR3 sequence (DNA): TGCAGCGTTCAAGCGGGAGCTGCCTACAATGAGCAGTTCTTC.